The 17 T cell receptor beta chains below were found in one sample sequenced in a study of blood T cell repertoires in COVID-19. TCRdb's table, derived via immunoSEQ multiplex PCR, lists solely in-frame clones and lacks some. The repertoire includes 150,000 to 200,000 clones, approximately 80% of them detected once, and over 12% sits in the top ten. Sample: PBMCs or T cells enriched from blood (not recorded which). Receptors were obtained from a man aged 45-65 years who had recovered from COVID-19.

The rearrangement links TRBV21-1 to TRBJ2-7; the D call TRBD1 from the table was never checked on the DNA. TRBV21-1 is given as a pseudogene. This CDR3 contains 13 residues. CDR3 region: CASSKKGAPEQYF. In nucleotides, the CDR3 is TGTGCCAGCAGCAAAAAAGGGGCGCCCGAGCAGTACTTC.

This clone appeared a few times. This chain joins TRBV5-1 and TRBJ1-2; 7 nucleotides align to TRBD1. This CDR3 spans 16 amino acids. Per the germline V gene, CDR1 is SGHRS and CDR2 is YFSETQ. The junction had 9 bases not matched to a gene; V was cut back by 3 bases and J by 1 base. The CDR3 protein is CASSSTGTAYNYGYTF. The CDR3, as DNA: TGCGCCAGCAGCTCAACCGGGACAGCCTATAACTATGGCTACACCTTC.

The chain employs TRBV2 and TRBJ2-2, with 11 bases fitting TRBD2. The V and J ends lost 4 bases and 5 bases, in that order; junction bases with no gene match: 9. The CDR3 is made up of 17 amino acids. Germline V CDR1 and CDR2: SNHLY, FYNNEI. CDR3 in amino acids: CASSGLAGSTRTGELFF. CDR3 sequence (DNA): TGTGCCAGCAGTGGACTAGCGGGGAGCACAAGGACCGGGGAGCTGTTTTTT. The full variable domain, in which reference TRBV2 and TRBJ2-2 provide the parts outside the CDR3, is EPEVTQTPSHQVTQMGQEVILRCVPISNHLYFYWYRQILGQKVEFLVSFYNNEISEKSEIFDDQFSVERPDGSNFTLKIRSTKLEDSAMYFCASSGLAGSTRTGELFFGEGSRLTVL.

The CDR3 DNA is TGTGCCAGCAGCTTATACGGGGGGGCAGATACGCAGTATTTT. Residues: CASSLYGGADTQYF. The chain recombines TRBV7-2 with TRBJ2-3; 8 positions agree with TRBD2. Losses at the gene ends were 2 bases for V and 4 bases for J; bases not matched to a gene: 2. This CDR3 has 14 residues. Germline V gene sequence: CDR1 SGHTA, CDR2 FQGNSA.

This chain uses TRBV7-2 with TRBJ2-7; TRBD2 matches at 7 bases. The CDR3 is made up of 12 amino acids. The ends lost 5 bases at V and 7 bases at J; junction bases unmatched: 5. Germline V gene sequence: CDR1 SGHTA, CDR2 FQGNSA. CDR3 protein: CASSLGGGEQYF. Here the CDR3 DNA reads TGTGCCAGCAGCCTTGGGGGAGGGGAGCAGTACTTC.

The V call is TRBV7-8, the J call TRBJ1-2; 7 nucleotides line up with TRBD1. Germline assignment: CDR1 SGHVS and CDR2 FQNEAQ. CDR3 length: 14 residues. The ends lost 1 base at V and 4 bases at J; junction bases unmatched: 3. The CDR3 region is CASSLGGQTYGYTF. The DNA of the CDR3 is TGTGCCAGCAGCTTAGGGGGACAGACCTATGGCTACACCTTC.

This chain joins TRBV3-1 (or the pseudogene TRBV3-2) and TRBJ2-2, with 9 positions matching TRBD1. Germline V gene data show CDR1 as LGHDT and CDR2 as YNNKEL (reference sequence). The J segment lost 6 bases and the V segment lost 4 bases, leaving 6 bases of the junction unmatched. The CDR3 has 15 residues. CDR3 DNA: TGTGCCAGCAGCCTGAACGACAGGGGGTCCGGGGAGCTGTTTTTT. Translating gives CASSLNDRGSGELFF.

The CDR3 protein is CASSSLTTRYEQYF. The CDR3 DNA reads TGTGCCAGCAGCTCGTTGACTACCCGCTACGAGCAGTACTTC. The V gene is TRBV11-2, the J gene TRBJ2-7; D might be TRBD2 (5 bases). CDR1 and CDR2 from the germline V gene are SGHAT and FQNNGV. V was cut by 4 bases and J by 3 bases, with 13 bases left in between. There are 14 residues in the CDR3.

The V gene is TRBV4-1, the J gene TRBJ1-5; 8 bases line up with TRBD1. From germline, CDR1 is MGHRA and CDR2 YSYEKL. This CDR3 contains 18 residues. V lost 0 bases to trimming and J lost 0 bases; unmatched junction nucleotides: 7. The CDR3 is CASSQEVGTGVSNQPQHF. CDR3 bases: TGCGCCAGCAGCCAAGAGGTCGGGACAGGTGTTAGCAATCAGCCCCAGCATTTT.

The chain has TRBV11-1 and TRBJ2-5; 8 bases line up with TRBD1. J gave up 5 bases and V 3 bases, and 5 bases lay outside the gene matches. The CDR3 is 14 residues long. CDR1 SGHAT and CDR2 FQDESV come from the germline V gene (reference sequence). As DNA, the CDR3 is TGTGCCAGCAGCTTTCGCCAGGGGGCTGAGACCCAGTACTTC. It is translated as CASSFRQGAETQYF.

The J gene is TRBJ1-5, the V gene TRBV14, with 7 bases aligning to TRBD1. Germline CDR1 SGHDN, CDR2 FVKESK. The CDR3 is 22 amino acids. J lost 0 bases, V lost 1 base, and 21 bases had no gene match. The CDR3 loop is CASSQVNEDRDRHTNSNQPQHF. In DNA form, the CDR3 reads TGTGCCAGCAGCCAAGTGAACGAAGACCGGGACAGACACACGAATAGCAATCAGCCCCAGCATTTT.

This clone occurred once. The V gene is TRBV30, the J gene TRBJ1-1, with unresolved D. Germline V gene data show CDR1 as GTSNPN and CDR2 as SVGIG (reference sequence). Trimming took 3 bases from V and 2 from J, leaving 16 bases between them. This CDR3 region has 15 residues. The CDR3 loop reads CAWRGVRAVNTEAFF. As DNA, the CDR3 is TGTGCCTGGAGGGGAGTCCGGGCAGTAAACACTGAAGCTTTCTTT.

V is TRBV4-1 and J is TRBJ2-6; D perhaps matches TRBD1 (6 bases). The germline V gene encodes CDR1 MGHRA and CDR2 YSYEKL. V was trimmed by 1 base and J by 0 bases, leaving 13 bases between them. CDR3 length equals 18 residues. The CDR3 is CASSQVYRVDSGANVLTF. The CDR3, as DNA: TGCGCCAGCAGCCAAGTGTACAGGGTGGACTCTGGGGCCAACGTCCTGACTTTC.

The CDR3 spells CASSPDRGRREKLFF. CDR3 bases: TGTGCCAGCAGTCCAGACAGGGGGCGTAGGGAAAAACTGTTTTTT. V is TRBV7-2 and J is TRBJ1-4, with 10 bases lining up with TRBD1. There are 15 residues in the CDR3. Germline-derived CDR1 and CDR2 are SGHTA and FQGNSA. Losses at the gene ends were 6 bases for V and 8 bases for J; bases not matched to a gene: 9.

As DNA, the CDR3 is TGTGCCAGCAGCTTGGCCCTAGCGGGGGCTTACAATGAGCAGTTCTTC. Translating it yields CASSLALAGAYNEQFF. The chain uses TRBV7-2 and TRBJ2-1, with 10 bases matching TRBD2. Trimming at V came to 3 bases and at J to 4 bases, leaving 6 bases not matched to a gene. In germline, CDR1 is SGHTA, CDR2 FQGNSA. The CDR3 is made up of 16 amino acids. The complete variable domain, with remaining parts taken from reference TRBV7-2 and TRBJ2-1, reads GAGVSQSPSNKVTEKGKDVELRCDPISGHTALYWYRQSLGQGLEFLIYFQGNSAPDKSGLPSDRFSAERTGGSVSTLTIQRTQQEDSAVYLCASSLALAGAYNEQFFGPGTRLTVL.

This chain links TRBV27 with TRBJ1-6; D unclear. Trimming left V 9 bases short and J 5 bases short, with 14 bases between. CDR3 length: 14 residues. Germline V lookup: CDR1 MNHEY, CDR2 SMNVEV (reference sequence). The CDR3 sequence: CASRTLQDNSPLHF. As DNA, the CDR3 is TGTGCCAGTAGGACTCTACAAGATAATTCACCCCTCCACTTT.

The V and J genes are TRBV7-6 and TRBJ1-3; D possibly corresponds to TRBD1 (6 bases). The germline CDR1 and CDR2 sequences are SGHVS and FNYEAQ. The CDR3 spans 15 residues. The V end was cut by 1 base, the J end by 0 bases, with 7 bases between. DNA of the CDR3: TGTGCCAGCAGCTTAGGGACAGTCTCTGGAAACACCATATATTTT. Translated: CASSLGTVSGNTIYF.